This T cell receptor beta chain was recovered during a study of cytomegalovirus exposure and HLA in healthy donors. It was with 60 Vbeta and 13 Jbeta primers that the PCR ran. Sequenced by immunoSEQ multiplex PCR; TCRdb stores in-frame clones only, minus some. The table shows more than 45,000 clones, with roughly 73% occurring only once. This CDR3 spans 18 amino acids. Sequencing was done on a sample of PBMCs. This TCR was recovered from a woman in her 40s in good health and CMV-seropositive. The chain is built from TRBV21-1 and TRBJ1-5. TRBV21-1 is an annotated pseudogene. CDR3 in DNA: TGTGCCAGTAGACCGGGACGGGGGGAGACTTATAGCAATCAGCCCCAGCATTTT. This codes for CASRPGRGETYSNQPQHF.